Listed below are T cell receptor beta chains from one sample, sequenced in a study of human T cells and chemical hapten exposure. A single record per CDR3 protein comes from TCRdb applying MiXCR to the RACE reads. The data hold some 88,000 distinct CDR3 sequences, with approximately 10% observed a single time. Sequencing was performed on whole blood, taken in connection with sensitization to the hapten diphenylcyclopropenone (DPC). The receptors were gathered from a man between 40 and 49 years old with alopecia areata. Some clones in this sample may be carry-over from other donors' samples. The CDR3 runs from the conserved cysteine through the conserved F or W. D genes are given only for firm matches. Clone size is given for some rows only: seen once, a few or many times, or a class if the clone is expanded.

d_call,j_call,v_call,clone_size,cdr3_aa,cdr3_nt
.,TRBJ2-5,TRBV6-5,.,CASSQTLAGWEKTQYF,TGTGCCAGCAGTCAGACCTTGGCAGGTTGGGAGAAGACCCAGTACTTC
TRBD1,TRBJ2-7,TRBV7-2,few,CASSPQSATGGNEQYF,TGTGCCAGCAGCCCACAAAGCGCGACAGGGGGTAACGAGCAGTACTTC
.,TRBJ2-2,TRBV29-1,many,CSVVMGAGELFF,TGCAGCGTCGTTATGGGCGCCGGGGAGCTGTTTTTT
.,TRBJ1-1,TRBV19,few,CASSIVFGEAFF,TGTGCCAGTAGTATAGTGTTCGGTGAAGCTTTCTTT
.,TRBJ2-1,TRBV24-1,few,CATSDPSLIGPYNEQFF,TGTGCCACCAGTGACCCTTCGTTGATAGGGCCCTACAATGAGCAGTTCTTC
TRBD2,TRBJ2-3,TRBV7-8,many,CASSFRTGTSGMIADTQYF,TGTGCCAGCAGCTTCCGGACCGGGACTAGCGGGATGATCGCAGATACGCAGTATTTT
.,TRBJ2-3,TRBV11-2,few,CASRVLRRSTDTQYF,TGTGCCAGCAGAGTTCTGAGGAGGAGCACAGATACGCAGTATTTT
TRBD1,TRBJ2-1,TRBV6-2/TRBV6-3,few,CASSYGQVSSYNEQFF,TGTGCCAGCAGTTACGGACAGGTCAGCTCCTACAATGAGCAGTTCTTC
TRBD2,TRBJ2-3,TRBV4-1,.,CASMQAGGLDTQYF,TGCGCCAGCATGCAAGCGGGAGGCCTTGATACGCAGTATTTT
TRBD2,TRBJ2-1,TRBV10-3,.,CAIRGLENEQFF,TGTGCCATCAGGGGACTAGAAAATGAGCAGTTCTTC
.,TRBJ1-1,TRBV7-8,many,CASSLDLNTEAFF,TGTGCCAGCAGCTTGGACTTGAACACTGAAGCTTTCTTT
TRBD1,TRBJ1-1,TRBV11-3,.,CASSLATGGTEAFF,TGTGCCAGCAGCTTAGCTACAGGGGGCACTGAAGCTTTCTTT
.,TRBJ1-2,TRBV5-1,many,CASSLEGPNYGYTF,TGCGCCAGCAGCTTGGAGGGACCGAACTATGGCTACACCTTC
TRBD1,TRBJ2-4,TRBV27,few,CASADRGWRSISKNIQYF,TGTGCCAGCGCCGACAGGGGGTGGAGATCTATATCCAAAAACATTCAGTACTTC
.,TRBJ1-6,TRBV14,.,CASSQVKGESPLHF,TGTGCCAGCAGCCAAGTTAAGGGAGAGTCACCCCTCCACTTT
.,TRBJ2-1,TRBV7-2,few,CASSLGSQSLLFF,TGTGCCAGCAGCTTGGGTAGCCAATCCCTGCTGTTCTTC
TRBD2,TRBJ2-1,TRBV28,.,CASKPAGASEQFF,TGTGCCAGCAAGCCAGCGGGAGCATCTGAGCAGTTCTTC
TRBD2,TRBJ2-1,TRBV10-3,few,CAIKGSGSYNEQFF,TGTGCCATCAAGGGTAGCGGGAGCTACAATGAGCAGTTCTTC
TRBD2,TRBJ2-2,TRBV5-1,.,CASRRAGTSTGELFF,TGCGCCAGCAGGCGCGCCGGGACTAGCACCGGGGAGCTGTTTTTT
.,TRBJ2-1,TRBV27,many,CASSLVWGREQFF,TGTGCCAGCAGTTTGGTCTGGGGGCGTGAGCAGTTCTTC
TRBD2,TRBJ2-1,TRBV20-1,.,CSATIAGDEQFF,TGCAGTGCTACAATAGCGGGAGATGAGCAGTTCTTC
.,TRBJ1-1,TRBV28,.,CASSLASTEAFF,TGTGCCAGCAGCTTGGCAAGTACTGAAGCTTTCTTT
.,TRBJ1-5,TRBV12-3/TRBV12-4,few,CASSLDVQPQHF,TGTGCCAGCAGTTTGGACGTCCAGCCCCAGCATTTT
TRBD1,TRBJ2-7,TRBV7-2,few,CASSSGQGASEQYF,TGTGCCAGCAGCTCGGGACAGGGGGCTTCCGAGCAGTACTTC
TRBD2,TRBJ2-4,TRBV11-2,.,CASSLDLSASGNIQYF,TGTGCCAGCAGCTTAGATCTAAGTGCTAGCGGAAACATTCAGTACTTC
.,TRBJ2-5,TRBV10-3,few,CAISEGSETQYF,TGTGCCATCAGTGAGGGATCAGAGACCCAGTACTTC
.,TRBJ1-3,TRBV29-1,.,CSVDIGDTLGNTIYF,TGCAGCGTTGATATTGGGGACACACTTGGAAACACCATATATTTT
TRBD2,TRBJ2-2,TRBV6-5,.,CASRPSGRGAGELFF,TGTGCCAGCAGACCTAGCGGGAGAGGCGCCGGGGAGCTGTTTTTT
TRBD2,TRBJ2-1,TRBV27,few,CASSAGLAGHNEQFF,TGTGCCAGCAGTGCGGGACTAGCGGGCCACAATGAGCAGTTCTTC
.,TRBJ1-2,TRBV5-4,.,CASGTQGSNYGYTF,TGTGCCAGCGGAACACAGGGAAGCAACTATGGCTACACCTTC
.,TRBJ2-5,TRBV6-2/TRBV6-3,.,CASSPGWGGDKETQYF,TGTGCCAGCAGCCCAGGATGGGGAGGGGACAAAGAGACCCAGTACTTC
TRBD2,TRBJ2-3,TRBV4-3,.,CASSQSISGTRTDTQYF,TGCGCCAGCAGCCAGTCTATTAGCGGGACACGCACAGATACGCAGTATTTT
.,TRBJ2-7,TRBV12-3/TRBV12-4,many,CASSNRDSYEQYF,TGTGCCAGCAGTAACCGGGACTCTTACGAGCAGTACTTC
.,TRBJ1-5,TRBV7-6,.,CASSVGSGSNQPQHF,TGTGCCAGCAGCGTGGGGAGCGGGAGCAATCAGCCCCAGCATTTT
.,TRBJ2-2,TRBV6-5,many,CASSYSVARANTGELFF,TGTGCCAGCAGTTACTCGGTGGCTAGAGCGAACACCGGGGAGCTGTTTTTT
TRBD2,TRBJ2-1,TRBV28,many,CASSFYSGTAGRGNEQFF,TGTGCCAGCAGTTTCTATAGCGGGACGGCCGGTCGGGGGAATGAGCAGTTCTTC
TRBD2,TRBJ2-3,TRBV20-1,many,CSAGSGRDVDTQYF,TGCAGTGCTGGTAGCGGGAGGGACGTAGATACGCAGTATTTT
.,TRBJ1-1,TRBV5-1,many,CASSLEPGNTEAFF,TGCGCCAGCAGCTTGGAACCAGGGAACACTGAAGCTTTCTTT
TRBD2,TRBJ2-2,TRBV9,.,CASSVWTSGTGELFF,TGTGCCAGCAGCGTATGGACTAGCGGGACTGGGGAGCTGTTTTTT
.,TRBJ1-1,TRBV13,few,CASSPQPPLHTEAFF,TGTGCCAGCAGCCCCCAACCGCCCTTGCACACTGAAGCTTTCTTT
TRBD2,TRBJ2-1,TRBV3-1,.,CASRSSGSWNEKFF,TGTGCCAGCAGGTCTAGCGGGTCTTGGAATGAGAAGTTCTTC
.,TRBJ2-1,TRBV29-1,few,CSVEAGGGYNEQFF,TGCAGCGTTGAAGCCGGGGGAGGTTACAATGAGCAGTTCTTC
TRBD2,TRBJ2-3,TRBV7-9,few,CAQGKREGTLADTQYF,TGTGCCCAAGGAAAGCGGGAGGGCACCCTAGCGGATACGCAGTATTTT
TRBD1,TRBJ2-1,TRBV6-2/TRBV6-3,few,CASSRGQGPYNEQFF,TGTGCCAGCAGCAGGGGACAGGGCCCCTACAATGAGCAGTTCTTC